This T cell receptor beta chain stems from a study of post-analysis software for immune sequencing data. Study-level background: Progressive-relapsing, secondary progressive and relapsing-remitting multiple sclerosis were among the disease courses included. Study observations and caveats: Several TRBV segments were more frequent in patients than controls; TRBV5-6, TRBV5-1 and TRBV20-1 belonged to this group.

This clonotype occurred a few times. As yet, its antigen is unknown. Sequencing libraries made from TCR beta cDNA carried unique molecular identifiers. Input of about 0.85 to 10 million T cells yielded around 500,000 cDNA molecules. MiXCR, applied by TCRdb to the PCR reads, yields one record per CDR3 protein. The sample lists roughly 800,000 distinct CDR3 sequences; about 50% were seen once. Germline V gene data show CDR1 as DFQATT and CDR2 as SNEGSKA (reference sequence). The CDR3 totals 15 residues. Deletions cut 0 bases from V and 7 bases from J, with 13 bases between. The sample comprised blood. This TCR was recovered from a girl aged 10-17 years with multiple sclerosis. This chain uses TRBV20-1 with TRBJ1-6, with D possibly matching TRBD1 (6 bases). CDR3 coding DNA: TGCAGTGCTAGAGATGCACAGGGTCACAATTCACCCCTCCACTTT. This sequence encodes CSARDAQGHNSPLHF.